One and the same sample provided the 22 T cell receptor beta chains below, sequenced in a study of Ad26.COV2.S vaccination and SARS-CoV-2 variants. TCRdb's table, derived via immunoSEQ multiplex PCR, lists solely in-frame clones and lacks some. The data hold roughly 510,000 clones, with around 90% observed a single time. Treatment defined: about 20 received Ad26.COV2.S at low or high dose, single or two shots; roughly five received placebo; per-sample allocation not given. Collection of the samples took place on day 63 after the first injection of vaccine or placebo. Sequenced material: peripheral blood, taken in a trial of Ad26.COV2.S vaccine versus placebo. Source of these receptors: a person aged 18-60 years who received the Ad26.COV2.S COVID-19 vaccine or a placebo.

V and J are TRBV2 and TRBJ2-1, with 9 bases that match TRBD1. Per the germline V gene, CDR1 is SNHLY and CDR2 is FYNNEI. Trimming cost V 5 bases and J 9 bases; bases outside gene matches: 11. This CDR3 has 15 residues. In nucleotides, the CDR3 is TGTGCCAGCAGTACAACCGGGACAGGGTTTGGTGAGCAGTTCTTC. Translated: CASSTTGTGFGEQFF.

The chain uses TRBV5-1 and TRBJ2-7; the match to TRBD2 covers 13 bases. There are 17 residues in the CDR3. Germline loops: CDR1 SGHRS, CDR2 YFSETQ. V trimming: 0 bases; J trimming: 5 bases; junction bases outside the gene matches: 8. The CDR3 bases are TGCGCCAGCAGCTTGGTAGCGACTAGCGGGAGGTTCAACGAGCAGTACTTC. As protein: CASSLVATSGRFNEQYF.

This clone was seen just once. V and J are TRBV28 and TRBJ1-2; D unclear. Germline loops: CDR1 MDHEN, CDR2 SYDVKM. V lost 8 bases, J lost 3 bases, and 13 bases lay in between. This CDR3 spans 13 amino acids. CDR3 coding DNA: TGTGCCAGCCACCCGGGGAGACACTATGGCTACACCTTC. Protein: CASHPGRHYGYTF.

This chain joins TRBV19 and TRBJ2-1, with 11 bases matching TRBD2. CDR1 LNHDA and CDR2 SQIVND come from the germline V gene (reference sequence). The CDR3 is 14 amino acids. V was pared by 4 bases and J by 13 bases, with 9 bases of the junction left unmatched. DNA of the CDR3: TGTGCCAGTAGTACGACTAGCGGGACTGCCGCACAGTTCTTC. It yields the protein CASSTTSGTAAQFF.

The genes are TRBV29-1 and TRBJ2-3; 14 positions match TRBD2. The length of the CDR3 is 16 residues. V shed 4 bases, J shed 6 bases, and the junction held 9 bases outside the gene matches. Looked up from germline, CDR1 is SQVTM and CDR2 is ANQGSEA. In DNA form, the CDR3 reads TGCAGCGTTGCGTTCGTGGGACTAGCGGGAGCCGATACGCAGTATTTT. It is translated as CSVAFVGLAGADTQYF.

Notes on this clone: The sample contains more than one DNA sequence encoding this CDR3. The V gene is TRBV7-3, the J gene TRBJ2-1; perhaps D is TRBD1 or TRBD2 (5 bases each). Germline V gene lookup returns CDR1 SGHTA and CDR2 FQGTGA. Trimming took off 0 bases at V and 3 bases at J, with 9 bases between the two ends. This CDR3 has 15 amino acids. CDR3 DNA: TGTGCCAGCAGCTTAACAGGGGACGGCTACAATGAGCAGTTCTTC. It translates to CASSLTGDGYNEQFF.

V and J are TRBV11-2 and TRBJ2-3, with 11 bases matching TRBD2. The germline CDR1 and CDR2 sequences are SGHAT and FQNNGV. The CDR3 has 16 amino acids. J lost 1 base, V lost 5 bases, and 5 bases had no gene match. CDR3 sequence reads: CASSALAGVRTDTQYF. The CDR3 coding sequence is TGTGCCAGCAGCGCACTAGCGGGAGTTCGCACAGATACGCAGTATTTT.

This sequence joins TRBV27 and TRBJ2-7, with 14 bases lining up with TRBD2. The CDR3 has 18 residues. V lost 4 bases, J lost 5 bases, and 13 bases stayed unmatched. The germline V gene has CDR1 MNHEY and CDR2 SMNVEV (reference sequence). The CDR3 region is CASSSLPGLAGGNHEQYF. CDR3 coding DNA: TGTGCCAGCAGTTCCCTACCCGGACTAGCGGGAGGTAACCACGAGCAGTACTTC.

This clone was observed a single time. Here the CDR3 reads CASSSDRNGELFF. The DNA for the CDR3 is TGTGCCAGCAGTTCGGACAGAAACGGGGAGCTGTTTTTT. This rearrangement joins TRBV2 to TRBJ2-2, with D perhaps matching TRBD1 (6 bases). Germline CDR1 is SNHLY and CDR2 is FYNNEI. This CDR3 contains 13 residues. Between the trimmed V and J ends, which lost 5 bases and 7 bases, there was a span of 11 bases.

CDR3 sequence reads: CASAGGADYNEQFF. In DNA form, the CDR3 reads TGCGCCAGCGCGGGGGGGGCCGACTACAATGAGCAGTTCTTC. V is TRBV5-1 and J is TRBJ2-1; TRBD2 agrees at 9 bases. The CDR3 covers 14 residues. J gave up 3 bases and V 7 bases, and 5 bases lay outside the gene matches. The germline V gene encodes CDR1 SGHRS and CDR2 YFSETQ.

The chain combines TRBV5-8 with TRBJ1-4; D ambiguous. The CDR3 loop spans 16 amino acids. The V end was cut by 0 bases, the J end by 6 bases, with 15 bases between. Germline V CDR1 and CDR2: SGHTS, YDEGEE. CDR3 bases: TGTGCCAGCAGCTTGGCTGGGAGCGGGTTATATGAAAAACTGTTTTTT. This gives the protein CASSLAGSGLYEKLFF.

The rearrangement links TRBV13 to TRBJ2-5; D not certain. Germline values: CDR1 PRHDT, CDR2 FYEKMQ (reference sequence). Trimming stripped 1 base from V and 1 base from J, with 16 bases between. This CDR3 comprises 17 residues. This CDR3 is CASSLAGPGPVQETQYF. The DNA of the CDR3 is TGTGCCAGCAGCTTAGCGGGTCCCGGGCCCGTCCAAGAGACCCAGTACTTC. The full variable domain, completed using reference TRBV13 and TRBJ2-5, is AAGVIQSPRHLIKEKRETATLKCYPIPRHDTVYWYQQGPGQDPQFLISFYEKMQSDKGSIPDRFSAQQFSDYHSELNMSSLELGDSALYFCASSLAGPGPVQETQYFGPGTRLLVL.

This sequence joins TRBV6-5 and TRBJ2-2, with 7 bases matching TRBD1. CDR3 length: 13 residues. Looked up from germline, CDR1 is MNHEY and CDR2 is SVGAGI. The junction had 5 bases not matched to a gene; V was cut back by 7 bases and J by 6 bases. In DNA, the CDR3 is TGTGCCAGCACCGATACAGGGGCCGGGGAGCTGTTTTTT. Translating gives CASTDTGAGELFF.

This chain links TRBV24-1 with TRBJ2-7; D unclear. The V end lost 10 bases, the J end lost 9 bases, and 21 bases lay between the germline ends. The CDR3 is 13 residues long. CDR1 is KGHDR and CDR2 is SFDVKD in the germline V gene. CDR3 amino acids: CATHIPNRPGQYF. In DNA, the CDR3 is TGTGCCACTCACATTCCGAATCGCCCCGGGCAGTACTTC.

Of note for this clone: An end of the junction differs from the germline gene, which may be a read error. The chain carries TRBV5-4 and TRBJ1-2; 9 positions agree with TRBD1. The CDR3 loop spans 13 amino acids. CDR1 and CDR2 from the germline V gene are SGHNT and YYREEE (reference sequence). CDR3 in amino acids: CASTLTGGGGYTF. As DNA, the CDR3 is TGTGCCAGCACCTTGACAGGGGGTGGAGGCTACACCTTC.

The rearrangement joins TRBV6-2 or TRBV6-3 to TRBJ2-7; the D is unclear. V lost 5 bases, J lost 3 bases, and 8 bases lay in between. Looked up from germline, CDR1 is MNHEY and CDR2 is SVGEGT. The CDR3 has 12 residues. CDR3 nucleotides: TGTGCCAGCAGTGACGAAATCTACGAGCAGTACTTC. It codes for CASSDEIYEQYF.

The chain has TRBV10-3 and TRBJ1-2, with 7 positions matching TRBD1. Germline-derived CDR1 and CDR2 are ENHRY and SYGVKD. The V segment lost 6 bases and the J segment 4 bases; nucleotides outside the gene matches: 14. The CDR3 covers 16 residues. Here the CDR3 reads CAIRPGLGGAGYGYTF. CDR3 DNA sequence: TGTGCCATCAGACCCGGTTTAGGGGGCGCCGGCTATGGCTACACCTTC.

The CDR3 protein is CASSLVAGGYEQYF. In DNA, the CDR3 is TGCGCCAGCAGCTTGGTGGCGGGGGGCTACGAGCAGTACTTC. The chain combines TRBV5-1 with TRBJ2-7; 8 nucleotides agree with TRBD2. Germline trimming cut 0 bases from V and 3 bases from J; bases unmatched to any gene: 2. The length of the CDR3 is 14 residues. The V gene's germline CDR1 is SGHRS and CDR2 YFSETQ.

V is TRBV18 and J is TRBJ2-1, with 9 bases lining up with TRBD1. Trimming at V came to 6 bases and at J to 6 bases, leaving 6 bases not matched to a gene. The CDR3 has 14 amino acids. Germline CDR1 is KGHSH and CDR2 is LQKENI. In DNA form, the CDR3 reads TGTGCCAGCTCCCCGGGACAGGGTACCAATGAGCAGTTCTTC. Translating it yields CASSPGQGTNEQFF. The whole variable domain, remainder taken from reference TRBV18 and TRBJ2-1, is NAGVMQNPRHLVRRRGQEARLRCSPMKGHSHVYWYRQLPEEGLKFMVYLQKENIIDESGMPKERFSAEFPKEGPSILRIQQVVRGDSAAYFCASSPGQGTNEQFFGPGTRLTVL.

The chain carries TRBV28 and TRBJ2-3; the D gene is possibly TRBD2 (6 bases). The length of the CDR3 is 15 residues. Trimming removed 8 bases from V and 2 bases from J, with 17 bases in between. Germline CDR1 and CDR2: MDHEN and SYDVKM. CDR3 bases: TGTGCCAGCGGGGAACCGGGACTCAACACAGATACGCAGTATTTT. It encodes CASGEPGLNTDTQYF.

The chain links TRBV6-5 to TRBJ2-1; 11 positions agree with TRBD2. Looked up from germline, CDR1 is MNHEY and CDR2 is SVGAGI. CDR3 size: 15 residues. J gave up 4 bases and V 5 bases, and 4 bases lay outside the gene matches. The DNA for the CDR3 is TGTGCCAGCAGTCTGGGACTAGCGGTATACAATGAGCAGTTCTTC. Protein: CASSLGLAVYNEQFF.

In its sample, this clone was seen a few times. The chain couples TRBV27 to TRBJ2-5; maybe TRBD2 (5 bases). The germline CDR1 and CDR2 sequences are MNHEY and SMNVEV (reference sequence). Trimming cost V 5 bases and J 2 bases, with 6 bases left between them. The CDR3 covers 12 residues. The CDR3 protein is CASSEGQETQYF. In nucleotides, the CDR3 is TGTGCCAGCAGTGAGGGTCAAGAGACCCAGTACTTC.